These 2 T cell receptor beta chains came from one sample sequenced in a study of blood T cell repertoires in COVID-19 (dated by TCRdb to 2019 to 2021). Libraries came from the immunoSEQ multiplex PCR assay. The table comes from immuneACCESS by way of TCRdb, which keeps in-frame sequences with V and J called. Part of the clones is missing from these tables; in studies checked, under half for an unresolved V gene and the rest for unknown reasons. The sample table contains about 31,000 clones; only one count was recorded for 70% to 90% of them. Of the sample, 20% to 25% is held by the ten largest clones. The sequencing sample was made of peripheral blood. The receptors were gathered from a human donor with active COVID-19. The donor label of this sample is uncertain.

This clone was counted between two and nine times. J is TRBJ1-2 and V is TRBV4-2; perhaps TRBD1 as D (6 bases). The CDR3 is 15 residues long. Deletions cut 0 bases from V and 0 bases from J, with 8 bases between. Germline V lookup: CDR1 LGHNA, CDR2 YNFKEQ. The DNA for the CDR3 is TGTGCCAGCAGCCAAGATCACAGGGCTAACTATGGCTACACCTTC. This translates into CASSQDHRANYGYTF.

The rearrangement uses TRBV29-1 and TRBJ2-3; weak D call: TRBD2 (6 bases). CDR3 length equals 15 residues. Trimming removed 6 bases from V and 2 bases from J, with 18 bases in between. Germline CDR1 is SQVTM and CDR2 is ANQGSEA. CDR3 bases: TGCAGCGTCGCGTGGCCCGGGACTGACACAGATACGCAGTATTTT. Translated: CSVAWPGTDTDTQYF.